Here is one T cell receptor beta chain with its context. This receptor's antigen is unknown. Base quality data are lacking; no much larger clone is found one base away. The cohort consisted of some 730 healthy bone marrow donors. At the time of sampling, all cohort members were nominally healthy, though unrecorded immune exposures were likely present. The donor tested CMV seronegative and was one of the 352 seronegative cohort members. Every donor gave a peripheral blood sample, and the peripheral blood mononuclear cells from that sample were used for TCR beta sequencing. The Qiagen DNeasy Blood Extraction Kit was used to extract genomic DNA from the blood cell samples. The sample comes from a study of cytomegalovirus exposure and HLA in healthy donors listed by TCRdb under 2017. About the study as a whole: An earlier analysis of 587 of the donors reported 250 to 300 Gb of sequence data and 95 million to 140 million unique TCR beta sequences obtained from roughly 170 million T cells. Because of strong linkage in the cohort, four to six DR-DQ haplotypes were treated as single units for association and clustering. Donor age, sex, ethnicity and CMV serostatus were collected together with the repertoire data. In an earlier analysis of around 540 of the donors, high-throughput TCR beta sequencing was used to judge whether each TCR beta V gene segment behaved as functional or pseudogenic. On average, roughly 200,000 unique TCR beta nucleotide sequences were sequenced per donor among some 430 genotyped donors of the cohort, with approximately 18% of those sequences being non-productive. To predict cytomegalovirus infection status, the study brought together high-throughput TCR immunosequencing, statistical association of individual TCRs with disease status, and machine learning. A later analysis re-analyzed previously published TCR beta repertoires from 600 to 850 donors and added high-resolution HLA genotyping to study TCR occurrence patterns. Typing coverage varied by locus: about 629-640 donors for A, B, C, DRB1 and DQB1; more than 500 for DQA1; around 610 for DPA1; 450 to 480 for DPB1. Of the 350 to 450 genotyped donors, roughly 80% were placed in the genetic ancestry cluster associated with self-reported Caucasian donors. Rather than using new phenotypic data, the later analysis identified candidate immune exposures from TCR beta sequences and from how often those sequences occurred across donors. A later genetic analysis took genome-wide SNP genotypes for about 60% of the roughly 670 donors and used that subset as a discovery cohort. The study was designed to test whether signatures of past pathogen exposure could be identified by cataloging public T cell receptors. All discovery cohort repertoires had been generated using a single sequencing platform. HLA typing covered class I and class II loci at four-digit resolution. The T cell repertoires of some 700 subjects were profiled by immunosequencing and related to cytomegalovirus serostatus. An early release that covered approximately 600 HLA-typed donors contained approximately 300 gigabases of sequencing data and around 80 million unique TCR sequences. Besides the first cohort of roughly 660 subjects, a separate validation cohort made up of 120 different subjects was used.

As encoded in the germline V gene, CDR1 is MRHNA while CDR2 is SNTAGT. The CDR3 numbers 14 residues from cysteine through phenylalanine. The sequence is cut down to CDR3 DNA, 42 bases in frame from base 1. Germline trimming amounts to 6 bases on V and 5 bases on J, with 2 as the count of junction bases outside the gene matches. The library was generated by the immunoSEQ multiplex PCR assay. The multiplex PCR relied on a mix of 60 forward primers for TCR Vbeta segments and 13 reverse primers for TCR Jbeta segments. The CDR3 region of rearranged TCR beta genes was amplified from genomic DNA with a multiplex PCR assay. The Illumina HiSeq System was used to sequence the amplified TCR beta libraries as 87-base-pair reads. The authors' pipeline ran thus. Across the roughly 670 repertoires, a later analysis counted tens of millions of unique TCR beta chains, 9.5 million to 12 million of which were shared by at least two donors. Raw reads were error-corrected and collapsed into unique sequences with a nearest-neighbor algorithm that merged closely related sequences to remove PCR and sequencing errors. Alignment of CDR3 sequences to IMGT reference sequences was used to assign V, D and J gene segments. Each retained sequence needed at least a six-nucleotide match to both a V gene segment and a J gene segment. A rearrangement was called productive if the CDR3 had no stop codons and remained in frame with V and J, and every other rearrangement was called non-productive. CDR3 was defined by IMGT convention, running from the second conserved V-encoded cysteine to the conserved J-encoded phenylalanine. The earlier analysis of 500 to 600 of the donors excluded sequences that lacked an unambiguous match to a single V gene segment. In an earlier analysis of a few hundred of the donors, V segments were called functional above 56.7% productive rearrangements and were called segregating when the between-donor standard deviation exceeded 5%. A statistical classification framework was built to diagnose cytomegalovirus status from the catalog of TCR beta chain sequences. In a later analysis, V and J genes were assigned by comparing TCR nucleotide sequences against IMGT/GENE-DB human TR gene sequences. A later analysis assigned CDR3 sequences and most-parsimonious VDJ recombination scenarios with the TCRdist pipeline. In a later analysis, every TCR beta chain was defined by the combination of its CDR3 amino acid sequence and its V-gene family, and reads without a unique V-gene family were dropped. To address suspected cross-contamination and a sequencing artifact, a later analysis removed roughly 580 highly shared, low-generation-probability nucleotide sequences. For each public chain, a later analysis derived a clonal expansion index from normalized ranks of inferred template counts within each repertoire. In a later analysis, generation probabilities were computed with a VDJ recombination model fitted to out-of-frame rearrangements, and the resulting probabilities were checked against IGoR. In a later analysis, TCR-TCR, TCR-HLA and TCR-CMV co-occurrence was scored with hypergeometric tests, and a repertoire-size bias correction was applied to TCR pairs. A later analysis estimated false discovery rates by permuting HLA or CMV assignments 20 times. In a later analysis, co-occurring TCRs were grouped using DBSCAN, and TCRdist sequence similarity was added for clustering within HLA-allele-positive subsets. Repertoires with fewer than 30,000 or more than 120,000 public chains, plus five repertoires with anomalous nucleotide sharing, were excluded from co-occurrence clustering. TCRdb's version of the immuneACCESS table is confined to in-frame rearrangements and falls short of the full clone set. An unresolved V gene accounts for under half of the shortfall where checked; the remainder is of unknown origin. That table supplies the V and J calls and clone size; D and trimming were determined from the DNA. This sample lists some 200,000 clones; 82% were detected once. Of the sample, 0.08% to 0.1% falls within the top ten clones.

Overall results and qualifications from the work: In a later genetic analysis, fewer N-insertions in productive TCRs were reported among donors in an Asian-associated ancestry cluster than the roughly 700-donor mean. Immune exposure information for the cohort was limited to CMV serostatus. The authors suggested that the approach could potentially be extended to other disease states and immunological phenotypes. Some IMGT-functional V segments, including TRBV6-2 and TRBV6-3, could not be distinguished by the 87-base-pair reads and were therefore excluded. Strong co-occurrence of HLA alleles, especially DR and DQ, made assigning TCR associations to individual alleles difficult. A further reported finding was that TCR beta sequences accurately predicted the HLA-A and HLA-B alleles for most subjects in the first cohort. A later analysis found that most CMV-associated TCR beta chains appeared HLA-restricted, with HLA associations seemingly driven largely by CMV exposure. In this cohort, only TCR beta chains were sequenced, and detectable features were limited by the absence of alpha or paired-chain data. In a later analysis, the rate of TCR association differed among HLA loci, with DRB1 alleles having the most associated TCRs and HLA-C alleles having the fewest. The classifier was reported to diagnose cytomegalovirus status with high specificity and sensitivity in both the original cohort and the validation cohort. Correlated functional status among segregating V segments might be attributable to linkage disequilibrium, but an unknown experimental factor could not be ruled out. A later analysis reported that several top co-occurrence clusters appeared linked to parvovirus B19, influenza, CMV and Epstein-Barr virus. Because HLA typing was missing for some donors at each locus, association tests included only the typed subset. A later analysis found that HLA-associated TCR beta chains were more clonally expanded and had lower generation probabilities than equally common non-associated chains. In vitro tests confirmed that a few of the cytomegalovirus-associated TCR beta chains recognize cytomegalovirus antigens. In an earlier analysis of some 550 of the donors, most TCR beta V segments were observed in productive rearrangements about 90% or about 30% of the time, broadly matching IMGT annotations. In the study, approximately 160 TCR beta chains were listed as associated with cytomegalovirus. A later analysis associated around 16,000 TCR beta sequences with specific HLA alleles at a false discovery rate of 0.05. Because counts were too low, 15 to 20 rarely observed V segments, including chromosome 9 orphons, were left out of the earlier analysis of some 600 of the donors. A cluster of highly shared sequence variants was judged likely to represent a technical artifact of the sequencing pipeline. Most TCR sequences were seen in very few donors, while some public TCRs were found in many individuals. A later genetic analysis associated a missense DCLRE1C variant with V-gene and J-gene trimming of TCR beta chains, and an independent cohort replicated the association. Sequencing depth was assumed to be roughly uniform across donors in the presence/absence analyses, though that assumption may not hold.

The specimen sequenced was PBMCs. The V and J genes are TRBV6-4 and TRBJ1-6, with 9 bases in between that match TRBD1. This receptor was identified in a boy between 2 and 10 years old in good health and CMV-seronegative. The base sequence is TGTGCCAGCAGGCGGGACAGGGATAATTCACCCCTCCACTTT. It translates as CASRRDRDNSPLHF.